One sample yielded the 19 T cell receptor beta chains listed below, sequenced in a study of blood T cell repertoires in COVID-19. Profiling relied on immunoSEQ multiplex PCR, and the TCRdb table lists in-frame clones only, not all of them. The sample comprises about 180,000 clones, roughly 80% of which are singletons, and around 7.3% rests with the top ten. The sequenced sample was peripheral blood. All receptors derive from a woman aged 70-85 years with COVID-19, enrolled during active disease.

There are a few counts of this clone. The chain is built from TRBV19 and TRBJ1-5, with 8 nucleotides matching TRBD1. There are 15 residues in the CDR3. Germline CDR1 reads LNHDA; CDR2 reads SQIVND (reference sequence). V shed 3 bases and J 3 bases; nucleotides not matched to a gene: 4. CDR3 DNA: TGTGCCAGTAGTATGGGACAGGCCTACAATCAGCCCCAGCATTTT. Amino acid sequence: CASSMGQAYNQPQHF.

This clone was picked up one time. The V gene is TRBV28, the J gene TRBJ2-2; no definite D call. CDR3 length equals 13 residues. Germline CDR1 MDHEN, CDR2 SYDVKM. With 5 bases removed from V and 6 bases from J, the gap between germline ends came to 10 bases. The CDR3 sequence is CASSLPGPGELFF. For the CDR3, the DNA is TGTGCCAGCAGTCTCCCTGGGCCCGGGGAGCTGTTTTTT.

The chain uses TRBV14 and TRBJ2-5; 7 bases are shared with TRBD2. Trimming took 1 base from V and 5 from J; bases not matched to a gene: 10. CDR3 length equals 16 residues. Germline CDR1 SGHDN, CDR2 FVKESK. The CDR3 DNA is TGTGCCAGCAGCCAAGGGACAAGGCGGGAGAGTGAGACCCAGTACTTC. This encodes CASSQGTRRESETQYF.

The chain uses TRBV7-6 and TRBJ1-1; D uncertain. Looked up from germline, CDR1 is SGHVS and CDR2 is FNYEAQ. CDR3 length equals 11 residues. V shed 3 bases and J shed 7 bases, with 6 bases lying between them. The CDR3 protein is CASSLYGEAFF. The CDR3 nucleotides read TGTGCCAGCAGCTTGTACGGTGAAGCTTTCTTT.

Here the CDR3 DNA reads TGTGCCAGCAGCCAATACAGGGGCGATCAGCCCCAGCATTTT. Residues: CASSQYRGDQPQHF. V is TRBV6-5 and J is TRBJ1-5, with 7 bases aligning to TRBD1. Germline lookup yields CDR1 MNHEY and CDR2 SVGAGI. V lost 6 bases and J lost 5; bases outside the gene matches: 7. The CDR3 totals 14 residues.

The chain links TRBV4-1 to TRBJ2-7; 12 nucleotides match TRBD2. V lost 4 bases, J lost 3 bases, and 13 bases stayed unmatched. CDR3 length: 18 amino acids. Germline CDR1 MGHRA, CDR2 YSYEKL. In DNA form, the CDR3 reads TGCGCCAGCAGCCCAGGGGCTAGCGGGAGGGCCCCGGGCTACGAGCAGTACTTC. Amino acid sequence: CASSPGASGRAPGYEQYF.

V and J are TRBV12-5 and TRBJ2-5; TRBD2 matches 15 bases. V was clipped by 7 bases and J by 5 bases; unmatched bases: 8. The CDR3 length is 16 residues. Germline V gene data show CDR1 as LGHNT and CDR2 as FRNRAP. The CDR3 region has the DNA TGTGCTAGTGCTCCCGGACTAGCGGGAGGGGAGGAGACCCAGTACTTC. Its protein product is CASAPGLAGGEETQYF.

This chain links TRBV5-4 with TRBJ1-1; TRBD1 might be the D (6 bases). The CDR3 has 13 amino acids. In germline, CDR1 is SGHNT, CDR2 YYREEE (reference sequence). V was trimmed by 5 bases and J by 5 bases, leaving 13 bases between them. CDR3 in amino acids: CASRLQGKTEAFF. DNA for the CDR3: TGTGCCAGCAGACTTCAGGGGAAGACTGAAGCTTTCTTT. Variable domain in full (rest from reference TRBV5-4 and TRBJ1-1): ETGVTQSPTHLIKTRGQQVTLRCSSQSGHNTVSWYQQALGQGPQFIFQYYREEENGRGNFPPRFSGLQFPNYSSELNVNALELDDSALYLCASRLQGKTEAFFGQGTRLTVV.

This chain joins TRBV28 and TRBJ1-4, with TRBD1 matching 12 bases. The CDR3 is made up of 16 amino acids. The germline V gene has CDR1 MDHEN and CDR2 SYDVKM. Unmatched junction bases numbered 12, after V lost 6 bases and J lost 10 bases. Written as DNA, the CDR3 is TGTGCCAGCAGGCGGGGACAGGGGGCGCGGGGTGGAAAACTGTTTTTT. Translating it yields CASRRGQGARGGKLFF. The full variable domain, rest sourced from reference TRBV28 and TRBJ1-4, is DVKVTQSSRYLVKRTGEKVFLECVQDMDHENMFWYRQDPGLGLRLIYFSYDVKMKEKGDIPEGYSVSREKKERFSLILESASTNQTSMYLCASRRGQGARGGKLFFGSGTQLSVL.

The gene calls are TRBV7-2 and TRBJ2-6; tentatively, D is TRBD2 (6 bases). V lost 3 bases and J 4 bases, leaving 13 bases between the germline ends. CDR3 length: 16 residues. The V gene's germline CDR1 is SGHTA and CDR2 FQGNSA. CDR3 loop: CASSFGGASGANVLTF. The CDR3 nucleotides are TGTGCCAGCAGCTTCGGGGGAGCTTCCGGGGCCAACGTCCTGACTTTC. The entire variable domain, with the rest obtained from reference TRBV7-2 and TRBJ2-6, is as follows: GAGVSQSPSNKVTEKGKDVELRCDPISGHTALYWYRQSLGQGLEFLIYFQGNSAPDKSGLPSDRFSAERTGGSVSTLTIQRTQQEDSAVYLCASSFGGASGANVLTFGAGSRLTVL.

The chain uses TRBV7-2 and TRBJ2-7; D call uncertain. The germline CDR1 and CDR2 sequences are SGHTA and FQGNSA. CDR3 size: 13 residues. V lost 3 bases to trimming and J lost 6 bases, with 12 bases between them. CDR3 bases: TGTGCCAGCAGCTTTCCCGGGTCATCCGAGCAGTACTTC. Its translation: CASSFPGSSEQYF.

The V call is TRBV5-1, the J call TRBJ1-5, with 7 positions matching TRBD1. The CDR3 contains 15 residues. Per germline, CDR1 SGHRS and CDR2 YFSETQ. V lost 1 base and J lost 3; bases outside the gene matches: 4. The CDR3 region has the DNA TGCGCCAGCAGCTTGACCGGGACAGTCAATCAGCCCCAGCATTTT. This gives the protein CASSLTGTVNQPQHF.

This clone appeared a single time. The DNA for the CDR3 is TGTGCCAGCAGCTTTAGGAGGGCCCCCTACAATGAGCAGTTCTTC. Translation gives CASSFRRAPYNEQFF. This sequence joins TRBV13 and TRBJ2-1, with D maybe TRBD2 (6 bases). The ends were cut back, 3 bases at V and 2 bases at J, with 11 bases in the middle. CDR1 is PRHDT and CDR2 is FYEKMQ in the germline V gene (reference sequence). The CDR3 covers 15 residues.

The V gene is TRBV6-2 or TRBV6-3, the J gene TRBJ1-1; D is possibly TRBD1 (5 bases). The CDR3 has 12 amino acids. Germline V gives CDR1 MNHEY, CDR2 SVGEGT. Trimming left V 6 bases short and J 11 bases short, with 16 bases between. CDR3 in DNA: TGTGCCAGCAGACCTGACCACGGGGGGGCTTTCTTT. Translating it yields CASRPDHGGAFF.

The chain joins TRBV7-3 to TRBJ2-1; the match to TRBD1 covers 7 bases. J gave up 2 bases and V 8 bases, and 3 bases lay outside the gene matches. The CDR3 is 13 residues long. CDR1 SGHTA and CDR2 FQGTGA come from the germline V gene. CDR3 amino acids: CASSGGTYNEQFF. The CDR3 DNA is TGTGCCAGCTCAGGGGGAACCTACAATGAGCAGTTCTTC.

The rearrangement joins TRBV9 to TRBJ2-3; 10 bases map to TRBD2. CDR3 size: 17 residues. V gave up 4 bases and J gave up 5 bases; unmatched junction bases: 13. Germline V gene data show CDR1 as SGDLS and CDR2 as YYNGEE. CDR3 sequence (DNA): TGTGCCAGCAGCAAGAGCGGGAGGGGCCCCGACAAAGATACGCAGTATTTT. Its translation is CASSKSGRGPDKDTQYF. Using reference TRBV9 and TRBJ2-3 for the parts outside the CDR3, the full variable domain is DSGVTQTPKHLITATGQRVTLRCSPRSGDLSVYWYQQSLDQGLQFLIQYYNGEERAKGNILERFSAQQFPDLHSELNLSSLELGDSALYFCASSKSGRGPDKDTQYFGPGTRLTVL.

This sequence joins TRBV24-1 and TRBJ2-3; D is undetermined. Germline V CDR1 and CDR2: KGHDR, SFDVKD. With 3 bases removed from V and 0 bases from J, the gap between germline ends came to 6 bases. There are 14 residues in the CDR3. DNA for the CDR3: TGTGCCACCAGTGATCCAACTAGCACAGATACGCAGTATTTT. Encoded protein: CATSDPTSTDTQYF.

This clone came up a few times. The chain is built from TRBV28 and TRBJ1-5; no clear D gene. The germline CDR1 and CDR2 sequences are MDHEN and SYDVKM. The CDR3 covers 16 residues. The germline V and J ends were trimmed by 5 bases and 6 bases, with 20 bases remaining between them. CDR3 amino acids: CASSLAEGGGRQPQHF. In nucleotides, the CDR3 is TGTGCCAGCAGTCTTGCCGAGGGTGGCGGTCGTCAGCCCCAGCATTTT.

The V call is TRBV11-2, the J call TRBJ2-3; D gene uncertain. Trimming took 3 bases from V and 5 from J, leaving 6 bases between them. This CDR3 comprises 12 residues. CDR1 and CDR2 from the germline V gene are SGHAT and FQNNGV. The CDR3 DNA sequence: TGTGCCAGCAGCTTCCCGGGAGATACGCAGTATTTT. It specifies CASSFPGDTQYF.